A selection of T cell receptor beta chains follows, all from one sample in a study of neurological immune-mediated disorders. In TCRdb, the 5' RACE reads were re-called with MiXCR into one record per CDR3 protein. Of roughly 120,000 distinct CDR3 sequences listed, approximately 3.2% are singletons. The sample consisted of PBMCs. The receptors here all came from a young woman with multiple sclerosis. The CDR3 runs from the conserved cysteine through the conserved F or W. D genes are given only for firm matches. Only some rows state a clone size, as once, few, many or a class for expanded clones.

j_call d_call v_call cdr3_length clone_size cdr3_aa cdr3_nt
TRBJ2-1 TRBD2 TRBV9 15 few CASSVVGGGPGEQFF TGTGCCAGCAGCGTAGTGGGGGGAGGGCCGGGTGAGCAGTTCTTC
TRBJ2-7 - TRBV9 14 few CASSVGDGSYEQYF TGTGCCAGCAGCGTAGGTGACGGATCCTACGAGCAGTACTTC
TRBJ2-2 TRBD2 TRBV20-1 18 many CSASPASGLATNTGELFF TGCAGTGCTAGCCCCGCTTCCGGACTAGCGACGAACACCGGGGAGCTGTTTTTT
TRBJ2-7 TRBD2 TRBV5-1 14 many CASSTGTSVPEQYF TGCGCCAGCAGCACCGGGACTAGCGTGCCCGAGCAGTACTTC
TRBJ2-1 - TRBV20-1 14 - CSARTVAPYNEQFF TGCAGTGCTAGGACGGTGGCACCGTACAATGAGCAGTTCTTC
TRBJ2-7 - TRBV25-1 14 few CASSTRRGHREQYF TGTGCCAGCTCGACCCGGAGGGGTCACCGCGAGCAGTACTTC
TRBJ1-5 - TRBV27 12 many CASRSPAGPQHF TGTGCCAGCAGGAGTCCCGCGGGGCCCCAGCATTTT
TRBJ2-7 - TRBV20-1 13 many CSARDGGRYEQYF TGCAGTGCTAGAGACGGGGGCAGGTACGAGCAGTACTTC
TRBJ1-6 - TRBV20-1 12 many CSATGNGSPLHF TGCAGTGCCACGGGGAACGGTTCACCCCTCCACTTT
TRBJ2-5 - TRBV25-1 12 many CASSGGRETQYF TGTGCCAGCAGTGGGGGACGAGAGACCCAGTACTTC
TRBJ2-5 TRBD2 TRBV11-3 15 - CASSQFRAGVETQYF TGTGCCAGCAGCCAGTTTAGGGCGGGGGTAGAGACCCAGTACTTC
TRBJ1-2 - TRBV6-5 14 many CASSSFGPFYGYTF TGTGCCAGCAGTTCTTTCGGTCCATTCTATGGCTACACCTTC
TRBJ2-7 - TRBV20-1 15 many CSAYRQETSSYEQYF TGCAGTGCCTATCGACAGGAGACGAGCTCCTACGAGCAGTACTTC
TRBJ1-2 - TRBV20-1 10 many CSAAYYGYTF TGCAGTGCGGCATACTATGGCTACACCTTC
TRBJ1-1 - TRBV6-6 13 many CASSEGFRYEAFF TGTGCCAGCAGTGAGGGGTTTCGTTATGAAGCTTTCTTT
TRBJ2-1 TRBD2 TRBV18 17 many CASSPPFLAGPYNEQFF TGTGCCAGCTCACCACCGTTCCTAGCGGGACCATACAATGAGCAGTTCTTC
TRBJ2-5 TRBD2 TRBV7-2 14 many CASSLERGGETQYF TGTGCCAGCAGCTTAGAGCGGGGCGGGGAGACCCAGTACTTC